Below, 30 T cell receptor beta chains from the same sample are listed, as sequenced in a study of T cell repertoires in cytomegalovirus infection. TCRdb passed the reads through MiXCR, listing each CDR3 protein once. Here the sample spans about 200,000 distinct CDR3 sequences, approximately 9.7% being singletons. Source material: PBMCs. The receptor source for this set is a human donor in good health (CMV status not recorded). Some clones in this sample may be carry-over from other donors' samples.

This clonotype was counted many times. The V gene is TRBV19, the J gene TRBJ1-3, with unresolved D. V was trimmed by 5 bases and J by 0 bases, leaving 14 bases between them. Looked up from germline, CDR1 is LNHDA and CDR2 is SQIVND (reference sequence). The CDR3 covers 16 residues. The CDR3 protein is CASSFTSTSSGNTIYF. The CDR3 DNA is TGTGCCAGTAGTTTCACGTCAACGAGCTCTGGAAACACCATATATTTT.

At least ten counts were recorded for this clonotype. The V gene is TRBV27, the J gene TRBJ1-6; D is unresolved. The CDR3 is made up of 15 amino acids. The V end lost 5 bases, the J end lost 8 bases, and 16 bases lay between the germline ends. CDR1 is MNHEY and CDR2 is SMNVEV in the germline V gene (reference sequence). The CDR3 DNA follows: TGTGCCAGCAGTGTGTTAATAGGGTGGGATTCACCCCTCCACTTT. Its protein product is CASSVLIGWDSPLHF.

This clonotype was detected many times. The genes are TRBV7-3 and TRBJ2-1; D ambiguous. The CDR3 sequence is 13 residues long. Looked up from germline, CDR1 is SGHTA and CDR2 is FQGTGA. Trimming took off 1 base at V and 5 bases at J, with 6 bases between the two ends. The CDR3 DNA follows: TGTGCCAGCAGCTTAAGTCAGGACAATGAGCAGTTCTTC. Translation: CASSLSQDNEQFF.

Ten or more counts support this clonotype. V and J are TRBV7-2 and TRBJ2-7; D is possibly TRBD1 or TRBD2 (5 bases each). This CDR3 comprises 14 residues. V lost 1 base to trimming and J lost 3 bases, with 10 bases between them. Germline-derived CDR1 and CDR2 are SGHTA and FQGNSA. The CDR3 DNA is TGTGCCAGCAGCTTAGGGGGGATCAACTACGAGCAGTACTTC. Its protein product is CASSLGGINYEQYF.

This clonotype was counted a few times. This chain links TRBV28 with TRBJ1-1; D is unresolved. V lost 5 bases and J lost 6, with 10 bases in between. CDR1 MDHEN and CDR2 SYDVKM come from the germline V gene. The CDR3 has 12 amino acids. The CDR3 loop reads CASSLNRAEAFF. The CDR3 bases are TGTGCCAGCAGTCTCAACCGTGCTGAAGCTTTCTTT.

In this sample, this clonotype turned up once. The V call is TRBV4-2, the J call TRBJ2-7; D gene uncertain. The germline V gene encodes CDR1 LGHNA and CDR2 YNFKEQ. The CDR3 loop spans 15 amino acids. V lost 0 bases and J lost 6, with 15 bases in between. As DNA, the CDR3 is TGTGCCAGCAGCCAAGATATGTGGGATACGGGCGAGCAGTACTTC. Amino acid sequence: CASSQDMWDTGEQYF.

The chain combines TRBV14 with TRBJ2-2; 7 nucleotides agree with TRBD1. Germline V CDR1 and CDR2: SGHDN, FVKESK. This CDR3 region has 19 residues. V dropped 5 bases and J dropped 0; count of bases not matched to a gene: 15. Here the CDR3 DNA reads TGTGCCAGCAGCTCAAACCCCCTCCTAGACAGGGCGAACACCGGGGAGCTGTTTTTT. Translated: CASSSNPLLDRANTGELFF.

The V gene is TRBV28, the J gene TRBJ1-5; 9 bases line up with TRBD1. V shed 5 bases and J 3 bases; nucleotides not matched to a gene: 8. The CDR3 loop spans 16 amino acids. CDR1 is MDHEN and CDR2 is SYDVKM in the germline V gene. CDR3 coding DNA: TGTGCCAGCAGTCGATCGGGACAGGGAGACAATCAGCCCCAGCATTTT. Translated: CASSRSGQGDNQPQHF. The full variable domain, its missing parts supplied by reference TRBV28 and TRBJ1-5, is DVKVTQSSRYLVKRTGEKVFLECVQDMDHENMFWYRQDPGLGLRLIYFSYDVKMKEKGDIPEGYSVSREKKERFSLILESASTNQTSMYLCASSRSGQGDNQPQHFGDGTRLSIL.

To note about this clonotype: The junction shows a germline mismatch at one end, possibly a read error. The rearrangement links TRBV20-1 to TRBJ2-1, with D tentatively TRBD2 (5 bases). From germline, CDR1 is DFQATT and CDR2 SNEGSKA (reference sequence). The CDR3 has 15 residues. The CDR3 DNA follows: TGCAGTGCTAGGAGGGTGCTAGCCCCAGCGAGTGAGCAGTCCTTC. Translated: CSARRVLAPASEQSF.

CDR3 in amino acids: CSAVGNEQFF. The CDR3 DNA follows: TGCAGTGCTGTTGGCAATGAGCAGTTCTTC. The chain carries TRBV20-1 and TRBJ2-1; D gene uncertain. V was trimmed by 5 bases and J by 6 bases, leaving 5 bases between them. CDR1 and CDR2 from the germline V gene are DFQATT and SNEGSKA (reference sequence). The CDR3 length is 10 residues.

This clonotype was detected ten times or more. The chain couples TRBV12-3 or TRBV12-4 to TRBJ2-1; 8 nucleotides align to TRBD2. This CDR3 spans 17 amino acids. The junction had 13 bases not matched to a gene; V was cut back by 3 bases and J by 6 bases. Here the CDR3 reads CASSLWTGGTRGNEQFF. CDR3 nucleotides: TGTGCCAGCAGTTTGTGGACGGGGGGGACTAGGGGCAATGAGCAGTTCTTC.

This clonotype was recorded at least ten times. The chain links TRBV7-2 to TRBJ2-7; TRBD2 aligns across 8 bases. This CDR3 region has 15 residues. Trimming removed 3 bases from V and 3 bases from J; junction bases left unmatched: 7. From germline, CDR1 is SGHTA and CDR2 FQGNSA. The CDR3 sequence: CASSFGAGDVYEQYF. The CDR3 nucleotides are TGTGCCAGCAGCTTCGGAGCGGGAGACGTCTACGAGCAGTACTTC.

This clonotype was seen many times. CDR3 sequence (DNA): TGTGCCAGCAGCTCGCTACAGGAATCCTATAATTCACCCCTCCACTTT. Translating gives CASSSLQESYNSPLHF. This rearrangement joins TRBV11-2 to TRBJ1-6, with D tentatively TRBD1 (5 bases). Germline CDR1 SGHAT, CDR2 FQNNGV. Trimming took off 4 bases at V and 1 base at J, with 11 bases between the two ends. The CDR3 totals 16 residues.

In the case of this clonotype: A much larger clonotype is one base distant, so this may be a read error. V is TRBV25-1 and J is TRBJ2-7; the D is unclear. CDR3 size: 15 residues. Germline V CDR1 and CDR2: MGHDK, SYGVNS. Deletions cut 6 bases from V and 6 bases from J, with 21 bases between. In nucleotides, the CDR3 is TGTGCCAGCAGCGGCTTAGCTGAGGCTTGTAGCGAGCAGTACTTC. Its translation: CASSGLAEACSEQYF.

This clonotype was recorded at least ten times. The V and J genes are TRBV7-2 and TRBJ2-3, with 8 bases matching TRBD1. The CDR3 consists of 16 residues. Germline V gene sequence: CDR1 SGHTA, CDR2 FQGNSA. The trim removed 1 base at V and 4 bases at J, leaving 7 bases unmatched. The CDR3 DNA follows: TGTGCCAGCAGCTTAGATTGGACAGGGAACGCAGATACGCAGTATTTT. Its translation is CASSLDWTGNADTQYF.

The genes are TRBV18 and TRBJ1-4; the D is unclear. Germline CDR1 and CDR2: KGHSH and LQKENI. The CDR3 extends over 14 amino acids. Trimming pared 0 bases from V and 4 bases from J, leaving 6 bases between. CDR3 DNA: TGTGCCAGCTCACCACCGACGAGTAATGAAAAACTGTTTTTT. Translating it yields CASSPPTSNEKLFF.

The chain has TRBV20-1 and TRBJ1-1; D gene uncertain. Germline CDR1 and CDR2: DFQATT and SNEGSKA (reference sequence). The CDR3 runs 16 residues. Trimming removed 1 base from V and 1 base from J, with 16 bases in between. CDR3 DNA: TGCAGTGCTAGAGGGGAAGTTAAGACACCGAACACTGAAGCTTTCTTT. This codes for CSARGEVKTPNTEAFF.

The table lists this clonotype with many counts. The genes are TRBV7-2 and TRBJ2-1, with TRBD2 as a possible D gene (5 bases). This CDR3 contains 16 residues. Germline values: CDR1 SGHTA, CDR2 FQGNSA. Trimming stripped 7 bases from V and 0 bases from J, with 16 bases between. CDR3 nucleotide sequence: TGTGCCAGCACCCGGGAAGCGGCTATCTCCTACAATGAGCAGTTCTTC. Its translation: CASTREAAISYNEQFF.

This clonotype was observed many times. V and J are TRBV11-2 and TRBJ2-7; no firm D call. The V end lost 5 bases, the J end lost 2 bases, and 13 bases lay between the germline ends. Germline V gene data show CDR1 as SGHAT and CDR2 as FQNNGV. The CDR3 is 14 residues long. The CDR3 DNA follows: TGTGCCAGCAGCCTCGACGGAACCCCCTACGAGCAGTACTTC. As protein: CASSLDGTPYEQYF. Complete variable domain (other parts from reference TRBV11-2 and TRBJ2-7): EAGVAQSPRYKIIEKRQSVAFWCNPISGHATLYWYQQILGQGPKLLIQFQNNGVVDDSQLPKDRFSAERLKGVDSTLKIQPAKLEDSAVYLCASSLDGTPYEQYFGPGTRLTVT.

In its sample, this clonotype was seen a few times. The rearrangement links TRBV10-3 to TRBJ2-7, with 9 positions matching TRBD1. Germline assignment: CDR1 ENHRY and CDR2 SYGVKD. The V and J ends lost 2 bases and 5 bases, in that order; junction bases with no gene match: 7. The CDR3 is 15 residues long. The CDR3 spells CAISEPGQGHNEQYF. DNA for the CDR3: TGTGCCATCAGTGAGCCGGGACAGGGTCACAACGAGCAGTACTTC.

This clonotype was observed at least ten times. This rearrangement joins TRBV2 to TRBJ1-6; no definite D call. V was trimmed by 5 bases and J by 3 bases, leaving 8 bases between them. This CDR3 is built from 14 residues. The germline CDR1 and CDR2 sequences are SNHLY and FYNNEI. CDR3 loop: CASSLSGYNSPLHF. CDR3 DNA: TGTGCCAGCAGTCTCTCGGGCTATAATTCACCCCTCCACTTT. Together with reference TRBV2 and TRBJ1-6, the CDR3 gives the full variable domain: EPEVTQTPSHQVTQMGQEVILRCVPISNHLYFYWYRQILGQKVEFLVSFYNNEISEKSEIFDDQFSVERPDGSNFTLKIRSTKLEDSAMYFCASSLSGYNSPLHFGNGTRLTVT.

The table lists this clonotype with many counts. V is TRBV7-8 and J is TRBJ2-5; 8 nucleotides match TRBD1. Germline values: CDR1 SGHVS, CDR2 FQNEAQ. V lost 4 bases to trimming and J lost 2 bases; unmatched junction nucleotides: 6. This CDR3 has 15 residues. Here the CDR3 reads CASSYPGGPQETQYF. For the CDR3, the DNA is TGTGCCAGCAGCTATCCAGGGGGCCCTCAAGAGACCCAGTACTTC.

This clonotype was detected many times. The chain recombines TRBV7-2 with TRBJ2-7; D perhaps matches TRBD2 (5 bases). Per the germline V gene, CDR1 is SGHTA and CDR2 is FQGNSA. The CDR3 loop spans 14 amino acids. Trimming left V 5 bases short and J 3 bases short, with 14 bases between. The CDR3 loop reads CASSLGGPLYEQYF. CDR3 coding DNA: TGTGCCAGCAGCCTTGGAGGCCCCCTCTACGAGCAGTACTTC.

This chain links TRBV15 with TRBJ1-2; 10 bases agree with TRBD1. V gave up 3 bases and J gave up 8 bases; unmatched junction bases: 6. Germline CDR1 is LNHNV and CDR2 is YYDKDF (reference sequence). The CDR3 extends over 14 amino acids. This CDR3 is CATSREDRGIGYTF. As DNA, the CDR3 is TGTGCCACCAGCAGGGAGGACAGGGGGATAGGCTACACCTTC.

This clonotype was observed at least ten times. This chain links TRBV7-8 with TRBJ1-4; D is perhaps TRBD1 (5 bases). The germline gives CDR1 SGHVS, CDR2 FQNEAQ. V lost 3 bases to trimming and J lost 4 bases, with 12 bases between them. The CDR3 has 15 residues. The CDR3 loop reads CASSFSGTVNEKLFF. In nucleotides, the CDR3 is TGTGCCAGCAGCTTCTCAGGGACGGTTAATGAAAAACTGTTTTTT.

This clonotype was seen at least ten times. The rearrangement uses TRBV7-2 and TRBJ1-1; the D is unclear. The V gene lost 7 bases and the J gene lost 2 bases, with 14 bases spanning the gap. The CDR3 runs 14 residues. Germline V gives CDR1 SGHTA, CDR2 FQGNSA. Written as DNA, the CDR3 is TGTGCCAGCACCTCGGTTACCCTCAACACTGAAGCTTTCTTT. This translates into CASTSVTLNTEAFF.

This clonotype was counted at least ten times. The chain recombines TRBV7-2 with TRBJ2-1; D possibly uses TRBD1 or TRBD2 (5 bases each). The germline gives CDR1 SGHTA, CDR2 FQGNSA. The germline V and J ends were trimmed by 0 bases and 3 bases, with 15 bases remaining between them. This CDR3 has 17 residues. CDR3 residues: CASSLALGHGVYNEQFF. The CDR3 DNA is TGTGCCAGCAGCTTAGCGCTCGGACACGGGGTCTACAATGAGCAGTTCTTC.

The chain has TRBV14 and TRBJ1-3, with D unclear. CDR3 length: 14 residues. V lost 3 bases to trimming and J lost 0 bases, with 6 bases between them. Germline CDR1 reads SGHDN; CDR2 reads FVKESK. As DNA, the CDR3 is TGTGCCAGCAGCCAGCGGCTCTCTGGAAACACCATATATTTT. Its translation: CASSQRLSGNTIYF.

The chain couples TRBV7-2 to TRBJ2-2; the D is unclear. CDR3 size: 13 residues. Per germline, CDR1 SGHTA and CDR2 FQGNSA. V dropped 5 bases and J dropped 2 bases, with 6 bases sitting between them. This CDR3 reads CASSARNTGELFF. CDR3 bases: TGTGCCAGCAGCGCTAGAAACACCGGGGAGCTGTTTTTT. Variable domain in full (rest from reference TRBV7-2 and TRBJ2-2): GAGVSQSPSNKVTEKGKDVELRCDPISGHTALYWYRQSLGQGLEFLIYFQGNSAPDKSGLPSDRFSAERTGGSVSTLTIQRTQQEDSAVYLCASSARNTGELFFGEGSRLTVL.

This clonotype was detected only a few times. The chain employs TRBV5-1 and TRBJ2-5, with unresolved D. The V gene lost 4 bases and the J gene lost 2 bases, with 12 bases spanning the gap. This CDR3 comprises 14 residues. Germline CDR1 is SGHRS and CDR2 is YFSETQ. The CDR3 bases are TGCGCCAGCAGCCGGCAGGCGGCTCAAGAGACCCAGTACTTC. Residues: CASSRQAAQETQYF.